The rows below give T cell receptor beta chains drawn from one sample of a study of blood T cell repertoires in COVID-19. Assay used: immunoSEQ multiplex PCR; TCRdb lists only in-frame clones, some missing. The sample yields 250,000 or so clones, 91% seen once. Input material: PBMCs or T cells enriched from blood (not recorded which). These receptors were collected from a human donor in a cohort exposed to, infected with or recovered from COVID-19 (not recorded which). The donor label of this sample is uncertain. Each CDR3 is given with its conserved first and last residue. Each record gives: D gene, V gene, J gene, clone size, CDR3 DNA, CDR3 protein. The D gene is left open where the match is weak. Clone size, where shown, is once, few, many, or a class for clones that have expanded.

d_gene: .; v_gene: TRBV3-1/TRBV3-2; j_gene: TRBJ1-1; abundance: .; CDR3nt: TGTGCCAGCAGCCAAGACGGGGGACGGCTTGAAGCTTTCTTT; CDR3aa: CASSQDGGRLEAFF
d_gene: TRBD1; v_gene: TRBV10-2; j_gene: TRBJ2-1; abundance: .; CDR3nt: TGCGCCAGCGAAGGACAGGGCCCCATAGGGAATGAGCAGTTCTTC; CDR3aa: CASEGQGPIGNEQFF
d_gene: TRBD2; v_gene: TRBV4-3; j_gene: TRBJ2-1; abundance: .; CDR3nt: TGCGCCAGCAGCCAAGATAGGTACAGCGGGGGGAGGAATGAGCAGTTCTTC; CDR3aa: CASSQDRYSGGRNEQFF
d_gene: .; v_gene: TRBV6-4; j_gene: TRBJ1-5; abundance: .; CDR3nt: TGTGCCAGCAGCATTAGTAGCAATCAGCCCCAGCATTTT; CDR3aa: CASSISSNQPQHF
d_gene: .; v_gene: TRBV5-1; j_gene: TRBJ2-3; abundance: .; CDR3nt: TGCGCCAGCAGCTTTTCTATTGGTACGCAGTATTTT; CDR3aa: CASSFSIGTQYF
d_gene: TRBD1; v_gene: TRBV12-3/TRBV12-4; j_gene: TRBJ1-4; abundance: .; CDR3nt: TGTGCCAGTGGGACAGGGCGTGAAAAACTGTTTTTT; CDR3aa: CASGTGREKLFF
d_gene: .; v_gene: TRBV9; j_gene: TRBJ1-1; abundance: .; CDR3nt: TGTGCCAGCAGCGTCTCAGGGGCCCCAAACACTGAAGCTTTCTTT; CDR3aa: CASSVSGAPNTEAFF
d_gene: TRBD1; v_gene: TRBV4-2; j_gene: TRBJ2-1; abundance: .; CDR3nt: TGTGCCAGCAGCCGCACCCTGACAGGGGGCAATGAGCAGTTCTTC; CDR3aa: CASSRTLTGGNEQFF
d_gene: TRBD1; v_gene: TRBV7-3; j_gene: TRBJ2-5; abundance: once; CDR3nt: TGTGCCAGCAGCGTCGGGACAGGCCATGAGACCCAGTACTTC; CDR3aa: CASSVGTGHETQYF
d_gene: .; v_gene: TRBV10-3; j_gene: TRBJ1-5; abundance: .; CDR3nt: TGTGCCATCAGCAGGGGCGACAATCAGCCCCAGCATTTT; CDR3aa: CAISRGDNQPQHF
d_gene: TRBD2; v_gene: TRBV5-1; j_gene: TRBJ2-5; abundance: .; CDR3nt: TGCGCCAGCAGCTCTGGACTAGCGGCAGAAGAGACCCAGTACTTC; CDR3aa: CASSSGLAAEETQYF
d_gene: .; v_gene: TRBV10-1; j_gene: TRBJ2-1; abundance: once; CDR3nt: TGCGCCAGCAGTGAGTGCAGGGTTTCCTACAATGAGCAGTTCTTC; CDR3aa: CASSECRVSYNEQFF
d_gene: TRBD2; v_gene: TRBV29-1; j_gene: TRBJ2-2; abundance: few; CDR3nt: TGCAGCTCCTCGGGAGGGGCCAACACCGGGGAGCTGTTTTTT; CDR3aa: CSSSGGANTGELFF
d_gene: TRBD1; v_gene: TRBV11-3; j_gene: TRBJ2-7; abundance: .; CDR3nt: TGTGCCAGCAGCCCAGACAGGGGGCCCCATACGGGCGAGCAGTACTTC; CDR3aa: CASSPDRGPHTGEQYF
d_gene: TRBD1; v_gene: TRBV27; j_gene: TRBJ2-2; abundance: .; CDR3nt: TGTGCCAGCAGTTCGGGACAGGGGACCGGGGAGCTGTTTTTT; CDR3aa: CASSSGQGTGELFF
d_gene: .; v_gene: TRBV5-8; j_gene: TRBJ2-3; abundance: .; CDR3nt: TGTGCCAGCAGCTTTGAAAGAGGGACAGATACGCAGTATTTT; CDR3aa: CASSFERGTDTQYF
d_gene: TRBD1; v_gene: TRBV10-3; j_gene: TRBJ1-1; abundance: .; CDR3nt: TGTGCCATCAGCTTTGGACAGGGTGGCACTGAAGCTTTCTTT; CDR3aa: CAISFGQGGTEAFF
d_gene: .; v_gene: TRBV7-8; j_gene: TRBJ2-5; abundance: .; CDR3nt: TGTGCCAGCAGCCCACGACTCCCCGCACAGTACTTC; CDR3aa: CASSPRLPAQYF
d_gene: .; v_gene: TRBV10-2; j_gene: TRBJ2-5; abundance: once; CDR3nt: TGCGCCAGCCAAATAAAGACAGATCAAGAGACCCAGTACTTC; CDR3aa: CASQIKTDQETQYF
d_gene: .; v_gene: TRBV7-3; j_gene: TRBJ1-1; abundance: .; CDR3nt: TGTGCCAGCAGCTTATTCATAGCTTTCTTT; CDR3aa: CASSLFIAFF
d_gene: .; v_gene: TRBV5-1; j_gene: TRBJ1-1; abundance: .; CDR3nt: TGCGCCAGCAGCCCGGTGGGGAGCATGAACACTGAAGCTTTCTTT; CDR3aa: CASSPVGSMNTEAFF
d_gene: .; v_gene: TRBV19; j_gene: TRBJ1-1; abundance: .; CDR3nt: TGTGCCAGTAGCCTCGGTGTGGGGCCGGACACTGAAGCTTTCTTT; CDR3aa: CASSLGVGPDTEAFF
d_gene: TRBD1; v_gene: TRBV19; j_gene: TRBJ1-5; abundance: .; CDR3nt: TGTGCCAGTAGTAAGACAGGGATCGGTCAGCCCCAGCATTTT; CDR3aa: CASSKTGIGQPQHF
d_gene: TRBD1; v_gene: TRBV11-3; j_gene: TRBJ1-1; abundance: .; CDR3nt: TGTGCCAGCAGCTCTACGACAGGGGCTGAAGCTTTCTTT; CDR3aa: CASSSTTGAEAFF
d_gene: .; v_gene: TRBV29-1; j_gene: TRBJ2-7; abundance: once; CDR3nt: TGCAGCGTTGGGGACAATGCCTACGAGCAGTACTTC; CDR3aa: CSVGDNAYEQYF
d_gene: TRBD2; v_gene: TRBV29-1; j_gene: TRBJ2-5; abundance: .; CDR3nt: TGCAGCGTTAGACTAGCGGGGGGGACTCAAGAGACCCAGTACTTC; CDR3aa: CSVRLAGGTQETQYF
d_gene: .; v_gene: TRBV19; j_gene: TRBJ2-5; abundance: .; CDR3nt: TGTGCCAGTAGTTCAGGATTACAAGAGACCCAGTACTTC; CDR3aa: CASSSGLQETQYF
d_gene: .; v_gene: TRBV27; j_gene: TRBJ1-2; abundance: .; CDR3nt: TGTGCCAGCAGTTTTAGGAGTGGGTATGGCTACACCTTC; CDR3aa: CASSFRSGYGYTF
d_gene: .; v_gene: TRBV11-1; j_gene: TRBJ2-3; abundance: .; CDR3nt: TGTGCCAGCAGCCCCTTCCAGGGTGATACGCAGTATTTT; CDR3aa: CASSPFQGDTQYF
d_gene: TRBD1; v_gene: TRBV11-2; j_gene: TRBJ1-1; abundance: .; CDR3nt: TGTGCCAGCAGCTTAGATGCAGGGGGGAACACTGAAGCTTTCTTT; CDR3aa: CASSLDAGGNTEAFF
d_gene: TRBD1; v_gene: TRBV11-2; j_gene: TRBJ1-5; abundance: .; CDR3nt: TGTGCCAGCAGCACTGGGGGACAGGGGTTTGGGCAGCCCCAGCATTTT; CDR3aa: CASSTGGQGFGQPQHF
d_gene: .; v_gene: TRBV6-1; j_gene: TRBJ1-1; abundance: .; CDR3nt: TGTGCCAGCAGTGCACGGAGGGGAGTGGCAAACACTGAAGCTTTCTTT; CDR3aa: CASSARRGVANTEAFF
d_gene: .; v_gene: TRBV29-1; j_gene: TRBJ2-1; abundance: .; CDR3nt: TGCAGCGCTGGGGGCGGGCAGAGAAAGAACAATGAGCAGTTCTTC; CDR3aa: CSAGGGQRKNNEQFF
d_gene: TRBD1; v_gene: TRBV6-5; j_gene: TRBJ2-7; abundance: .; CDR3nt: TGTGCCAGCAGTTACACCACCGGGACAGGGGGCTACGAGCAGTACTTC; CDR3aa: CASSYTTGTGGYEQYF
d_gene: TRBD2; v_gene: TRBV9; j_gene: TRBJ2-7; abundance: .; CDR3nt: TGTGCCAGCAGCGTTCGTAGCGGGGGATTCTACGAGCAGTACTTC; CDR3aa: CASSVRSGGFYEQYF
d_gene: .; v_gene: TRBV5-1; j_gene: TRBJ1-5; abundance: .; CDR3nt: TGCGCCAGCAGCCTAAGGACAGAGCCCCAGCATTTT; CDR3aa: CASSLRTEPQHF
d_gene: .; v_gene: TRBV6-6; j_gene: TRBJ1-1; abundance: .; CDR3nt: TGTGCCAGCAGTTTTTCGCTTAGCTCGGGGGACACTGAAGCTTTCTTT; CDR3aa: CASSFSLSSGDTEAFF
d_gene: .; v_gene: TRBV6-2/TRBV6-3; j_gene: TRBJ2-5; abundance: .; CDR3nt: TGTGCCAGCAGTTCCCCTGGGGTACTAGCCGGTGGGGAGACCCAGTACTTC; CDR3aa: CASSSPGVLAGGETQYF
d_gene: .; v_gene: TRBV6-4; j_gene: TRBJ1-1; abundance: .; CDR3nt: TGTGCCAGCAGAGCCACCGGGACTCCGAACACTGAAGCTTTCTTT; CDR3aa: CASRATGTPNTEAFF
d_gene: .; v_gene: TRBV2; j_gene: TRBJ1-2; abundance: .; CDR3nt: TGTGCCAGCAGGGGGACACGATCTAACTATGGCTACACCTTC; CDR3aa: CASRGTRSNYGYTF
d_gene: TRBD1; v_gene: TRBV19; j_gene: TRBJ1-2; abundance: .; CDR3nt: TGTGCCAGTACCTTAACCGGGACAGGGTATGGCTACACCTTC; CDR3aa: CASTLTGTGYGYTF
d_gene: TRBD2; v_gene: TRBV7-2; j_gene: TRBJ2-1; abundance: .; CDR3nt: TGTGCCAGCAGCCCGAGGGACTATGGGGCCAATGAGCAGTTCTTC; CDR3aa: CASSPRDYGANEQFF